A selection of T cell receptor beta chains follows, all from one sample in a study of cytomegalovirus exposure and HLA in healthy donors. Sequencing used immunoSEQ multiplex PCR; TCRdb keeps in-frame clones, though not all of them. The sample lists some 150,000 clones; approximately 78% were seen once. The specimen sequenced was PBMCs. The receptors were gathered from a woman aged 45-65 years in good health and CMV-seropositive. Each CDR3 is given without its conserved first and last residue. The order of the fields is V gene, D gene, CDR3 protein. The D gene is left open where the match is weak.

>TRBV4-1|-
ASSFSDKLNRAF
>TRBV2|-
ASTGVETQY
>TRBV9|-
ASSSLGSSYEQY
>TRBV14|TRBD2
ASSQDRGATSGSRHEQY
>TRBV19|-
ASQDGGNQPQH
>TRBV7-9|TRBD2
SSSLGLAGNRDTQY
>TRBV27|-
ASRTGSRGYT
>TRBV19|-
ASSDGGTSYNEQF
>TRBV5-4|-
ASSKTGVIGTQY
>TRBV7-9|-
ASSQAETQY
>TRBV2|TRBD2
ASSGPRLAGEWEQY
>TRBV27|-
ASSFLLSGGELF
>TRBV30|TRBD2
AWSSYGLAGFYTRYNEQF
>TRBV18|TRBD2
ASSPGLAGGQETQY
>TRBV30|-
AWSVLEGNQPQH
>TRBV11-3|TRBD1
ASSLRTGSNEQF
>TRBV29-1|TRBD1
SVGDRDQPQH
>TRBV28|TRBD1
ASTSPGQATEAF
>TRBV9|TRBD1
ASSVRDRDNEQY
>TRBV29-1|-
SMSAYTDTQY
>TRBV6-1|TRBD1
ASSGTGSLYNEQF
>TRBV9|-
ASSAEQYRTDTQY
>TRBV7-9|-
ASSPSGTPGTDTQY
>TRBV5-4|-
ASSLQIGGDYGYT
>TRBV7-2|-
ASSPHPSQMSYEQY
>TRBV4-2|TRBD2
ASSQGSLLANEQY
>TRBV5-1|TRBD1
ASSLQGLDEKLF
>TRBV7-8|-
ASSSRAGGLSRQTQY